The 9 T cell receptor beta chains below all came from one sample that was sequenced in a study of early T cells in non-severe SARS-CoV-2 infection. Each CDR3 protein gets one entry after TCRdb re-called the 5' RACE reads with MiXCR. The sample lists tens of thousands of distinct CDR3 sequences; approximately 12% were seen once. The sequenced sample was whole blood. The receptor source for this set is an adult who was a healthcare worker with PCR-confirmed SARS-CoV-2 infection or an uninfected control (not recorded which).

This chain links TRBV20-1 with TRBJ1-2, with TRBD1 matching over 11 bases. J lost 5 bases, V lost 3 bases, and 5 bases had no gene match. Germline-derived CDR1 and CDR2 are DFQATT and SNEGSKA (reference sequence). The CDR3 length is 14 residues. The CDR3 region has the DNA TGCAGTGCTAGGGGACAGGGGGACGGATATGGCTACACCTTC. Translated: CSARGQGDGYGYTF.

The chain's CDR3 is CASSLATGGPLYTGELFF. CDR3 bases: TGTGCCAGCAGCTTAGCGACAGGGGGCCCTCTTTACACCGGGGAGCTGTTTTTT. The J gene is TRBJ2-2, the V gene TRBV7-2, with TRBD1 matching over 10 bases. The CDR3 loop spans 18 amino acids. Per the germline V gene, CDR1 is SGHTA and CDR2 is FQGNSA. Trimming at V came to 0 bases and at J to 3 bases, leaving 7 bases not matched to a gene.

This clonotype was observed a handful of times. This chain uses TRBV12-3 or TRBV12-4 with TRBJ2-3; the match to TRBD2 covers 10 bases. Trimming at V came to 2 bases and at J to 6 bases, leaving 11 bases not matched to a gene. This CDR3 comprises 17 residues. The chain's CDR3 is CASSLRLAGALKDTQYF. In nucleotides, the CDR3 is TGTGCCAGCAGTTTAAGGCTAGCGGGGGCCCTCAAGGATACGCAGTATTTT.

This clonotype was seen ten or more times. The CDR3 here is CASSASGQPQHF. The CDR3 coding sequence is TGTGCCAGCAGCGCGAGCGGCCAGCCCCAGCATTTT. V gene TRBV7-9 combines with J gene TRBJ1-5; unclear D gene. The V and J ends lost 5 bases and 7 bases respectively, with 9 bases between them. The CDR3 is 12 residues long. Looked up from germline, CDR1 is SEHNR and CDR2 is FQNEAQ (reference sequence).

The CDR3 nucleotides are TGTGCCAGCAGCTCCCCCCACCGCGGGAGGTATACGCAGTATTTT. This gives the protein CASSSPHRGRYTQYF. This chain links TRBV7-2 with TRBJ2-3; 8 positions match TRBD2. Trimming removed 4 bases from V and 7 bases from J; junction bases left unmatched: 10. The CDR3 consists of 15 residues. The germline gives CDR1 SGHTA, CDR2 FQGNSA.

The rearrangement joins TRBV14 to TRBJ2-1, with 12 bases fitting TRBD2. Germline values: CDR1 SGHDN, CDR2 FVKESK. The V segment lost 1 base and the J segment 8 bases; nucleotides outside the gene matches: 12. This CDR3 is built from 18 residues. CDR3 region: CASSQAPPRLAGEHEQFF. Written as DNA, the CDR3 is TGTGCCAGCAGCCAAGCCCCACCTAGACTAGCGGGAGAGCATGAGCAGTTCTTC.

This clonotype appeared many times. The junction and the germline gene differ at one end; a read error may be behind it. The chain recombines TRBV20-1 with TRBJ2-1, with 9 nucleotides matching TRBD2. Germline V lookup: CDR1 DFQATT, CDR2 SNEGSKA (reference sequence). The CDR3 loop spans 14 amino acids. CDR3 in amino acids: CSAGERGDYNEQFF. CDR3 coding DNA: TGCAGTGCTGGAGAGCGGGGGGACTACAATGAGCAGTTCTTC.

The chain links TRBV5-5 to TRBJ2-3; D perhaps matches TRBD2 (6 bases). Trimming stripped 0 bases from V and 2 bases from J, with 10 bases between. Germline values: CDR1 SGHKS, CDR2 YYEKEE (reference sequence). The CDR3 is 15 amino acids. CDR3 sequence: CASSLVAATTDTQYF. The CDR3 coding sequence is TGTGCCAGCAGCTTGGTAGCGGCTACCACAGATACGCAGTATTTT.

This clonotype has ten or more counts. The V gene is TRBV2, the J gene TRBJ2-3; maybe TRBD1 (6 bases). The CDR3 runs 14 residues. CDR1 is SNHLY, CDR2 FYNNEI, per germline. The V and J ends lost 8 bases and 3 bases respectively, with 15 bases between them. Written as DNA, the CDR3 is TGTGCCAGCTCGGCAGGGGTTCGGACAGATACGCAGTATTTT. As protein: CASSAGVRTDTQYF.